One sample yielded the 27 T cell receptor beta chains listed below, sequenced in a study of OX40 agonist ivuxolimab in advanced cancers. Library preparation employed the immunoSEQ multiplex PCR assay. TCRdb stores this immuneACCESS table with in-frame sequences only. Part of the clones is absent; in the studies checked, under half of the shortfall reflects unresolved V genes, and no reason is known for the rest. The sample data list roughly 70,000 clones, and 85% of these were observed just once. Of the sample, approximately 0.68% falls within the top ten clones. This sample comprised CD4+ or CD8+ T cells sorted from blood, obtained in a trial of the OX40 agonist ivuxolimab. These receptors all come from an adult with an advanced solid tumor such as melanoma, head and neck, liver or kidney cancer.

The gene calls are TRBV6-6 and TRBJ1-1, with D perhaps matching TRBD1 (5 bases). CDR3 size: 14 residues. V was cut by 5 bases and J by 6 bases, with 16 bases left in between. Germline V gives CDR1 MNHNY, CDR2 SVGAGI (reference sequence). CDR3 residues: CASSRGWGSAEAFF. CDR3 in DNA: TGTGCCAGCAGTCGGGGCTGGGGGAGCGCTGAAGCTTTCTTT.

This clone has a single count. This rearrangement joins TRBV6-5 to TRBJ2-2; D is perhaps TRBD2 (5 bases). Trimming removed 11 bases from V and 6 bases from J, with 16 bases in between. Germline CDR1 MNHEY, CDR2 SVGAGI. The CDR3 consists of 13 residues. The DNA of the CDR3 is TGTGCCCTCAGCGGTAGGCGGGCCGGGGAGCTGTTTTTT. It is translated as CALSGRRAGELFF.

The rearrangement links TRBV7-9 to TRBJ1-2, with TRBD1 as a possible D gene (6 bases). CDR3 length: 14 amino acids. CDR1 is SEHNR, CDR2 FQNEAQ, per germline (reference sequence). Trimming removed 6 bases from V and 5 bases from J, with 16 bases in between. The CDR3 region has the DNA TGTGCCAGCAGTCATGGACAGTCGGCATATGGCTACACCTTC. It codes for CASSHGQSAYGYTF.

V and J are TRBV25-1 and TRBJ2-1; TRBD2 might be the D (5 bases). The length of the CDR3 is 14 residues. V lost 3 bases and J 3 bases, leaving 9 bases between the germline ends. Germline CDR1 is MGHDK and CDR2 is SYGVNS. The CDR3 here is CASSDRTGYNEQFF. CDR3 DNA sequence: TGTGCCAGCAGTGACCGGACTGGCTACAATGAGCAGTTCTTC. Based on the CDR3 plus reference TRBV25-1 and TRBJ2-1, the full variable domain is EADIYQTPRYLVIGTGKKITLECSQTMGHDKMYWYQQDPGMELHLIHYSYGVNSTEKGDLSSESTVSRIRTEHFPLTLESARPSHTSQYLCASSDRTGYNEQFFGPGTRLTVL.

The chain recombines TRBV6-5 with TRBJ1-1, with D uncertain. CDR1 is MNHEY and CDR2 is SVGAGI in the germline V gene. The CDR3 is made up of 15 amino acids. V lost 2 bases and J 2 bases, leaving 12 bases between the germline ends. The CDR3 loop reads CASSYPYRANTEAFF. CDR3 DNA: TGTGCCAGCAGTTACCCTTATAGGGCTAACACTGAAGCTTTCTTT.

The chain carries TRBV5-4 and TRBJ2-1; TRBD1 matches 10 bases. The CDR3 loop spans 17 amino acids. J gave up 0 bases and V 10 bases, and 13 bases lay outside the gene matches. The germline V gene encodes CDR1 SGHNT and CDR2 YYREEE (reference sequence). CDR3 sequence: CARKHRGQGSSYNEQFF. The CDR3 coding sequence is TGTGCCCGAAAACATCGGGGACAGGGGAGCTCCTACAATGAGCAGTTCTTC.

The rearrangement links TRBV5-6 to TRBJ2-3; D is perhaps TRBD1 (6 bases). The CDR3 is 14 amino acids. Deletions cut 5 bases from V and 2 bases from J, with 12 bases between. Germline V gene data show CDR1 as SGHDT and CDR2 as YYEEEE. CDR3 in amino acids: CASRSQGLTDTQYF. CDR3 DNA sequence: TGTGCCAGCAGATCCCAGGGGCTCACAGATACGCAGTATTTT.

The genes are TRBV7-9 and TRBJ2-5; D not resolved. The germline V and J ends were trimmed by 7 bases and 3 bases, with 12 bases remaining between them. The germline gives CDR1 SEHNR, CDR2 FQNEAQ (reference sequence). The CDR3 length is 13 residues. CDR3 DNA: TGTGCCAGCATGGGGATTTCGGAAGAGACCCAGTACTTC. Translated, it gives CASMGISEETQYF.

The chain combines TRBV11-1 with TRBJ1-2; D perhaps matches TRBD1 (5 bases). The CDR3 has 12 amino acids. V shed 4 bases and J shed 10 bases, with 13 bases lying between them. CDR1 is SGHAT and CDR2 is FQDESV in the germline V gene (reference sequence). CDR3 sequence: CASSSTVGDYTF. The CDR3 bases are TGTGCCAGCAGCTCAACCGTGGGGGACTACACCTTC. The full variable domain, with the rest looked up from reference TRBV11-1 and TRBJ1-2, is EAEVAQSPRYKITEKSQAVAFWCDPISGHATLYWYRQILGQGPELLVQFQDESVVDDSQLPKDRFSAERLKGVDSTLKIQPAELGDSAMYLCASSSTVGDYTFGSGTRLTVV.

The rearrangement uses TRBV6-5 and TRBJ1-1; D uncertain. The CDR3 extends over 15 amino acids. Trimming shortened V by 6 bases and J by 4 bases, and 18 bases separated the two germline ends. CDR1 MNHEY and CDR2 SVGAGI come from the germline V gene. CDR3 in DNA: TGTGCCAGCAGGGGCGAGGCGGATAGGGTCACTGAAGCTTTCTTT. It yields the protein CASRGEADRVTEAFF.

The chain is built from TRBV10-3 and TRBJ2-7; D possibly uses TRBD1 or TRBD2 (5 bases each). The CDR3 runs 13 residues. The V gene lost 4 bases and the J gene lost 2 bases, with 9 bases spanning the gap. Germline lookup yields CDR1 ENHRY and CDR2 SYGVKD. The CDR3 coding sequence is TGTGCCATCAGTGCCCGAGGGGCCTACGAGCAGTACTTC. It encodes CAISARGAYEQYF.

V usage is TRBV18 and J usage is TRBJ1-2; D ambiguous. The length of the CDR3 is 16 residues. Germline assignment: CDR1 KGHSH and CDR2 LQKENI. V was shortened by 2 bases and J by 4 bases, with 17 bases between the two germline ends. The CDR3, as DNA: TGTGCCAGCTCACCATTCTCAGAGGGCCGAAGCTATGGCTACACCTTC. Its protein is CASSPFSEGRSYGYTF.

In this sample, this clone turned up a few times. V and J are TRBV27 and TRBJ1-3; D is unresolved. Germline V gene sequence: CDR1 MNHEY, CDR2 SMNVEV (reference sequence). Trimming stripped 8 bases from V and 0 bases from J, with 14 bases between. The CDR3 runs 15 residues. The CDR3 region is CASPLGPISGNTIYF. CDR3 in DNA: TGTGCCAGCCCCCTTGGGCCGATCTCTGGAAACACCATATATTTT.

The chain links TRBV19 to TRBJ2-3; D gene ambiguous. CDR3 length equals 14 residues. V lost 6 bases and J 0 bases, leaving 10 bases between the germline ends. CDR1 is LNHDA, CDR2 SQIVND, per germline (reference sequence). This CDR3 is CASSPGRSTDTQYF. As DNA, the CDR3 is TGTGCCAGTAGCCCCGGGCGTAGCACAGATACGCAGTATTTT.

The chain combines TRBV6-5 with TRBJ2-5; weak D call: TRBD1 (5 bases). There are 13 residues in the CDR3. Per the germline V gene, CDR1 is MNHEY and CDR2 is SVGAGI. Trimming removed 4 bases from V and 4 bases from J, with 10 bases in between. For the CDR3, the DNA is TGTGCCAGCAGTTCGCACAGGATAGAGACCCAGTACTTC. Encoded protein: CASSSHRIETQYF.

This clone was found once. V gene TRBV19 combines with J gene TRBJ2-1; D possibly corresponds to TRBD2 (6 bases). The CDR3 covers 16 residues. V lost 5 bases to trimming and J lost 5 bases, with 19 bases between them. CDR1 LNHDA and CDR2 SQIVND come from the germline V gene (reference sequence). As DNA, the CDR3 is TGTGCCAGTAGTCCGGTAAATAGAGGCGGGGACAATGAGCAGTTCTTC. Protein: CASSPVNRGGDNEQFF. Together with reference TRBV19 and TRBJ2-1, the CDR3 gives the full variable domain: DGGITQSPKYLFRKEGQNVTLSCEQNLNHDAMYWYRQDPGQGLRLIYYSQIVNDFQKGDIAEGYSVSREKKESFPLTVTSAQKNPTAFYLCASSPVNRGGDNEQFFGPGTRLTVL.

As DNA, the CDR3 is TGTGCCAGCAGCTTACTCAGGGGACGGTACGAGCAGTACTTC. Translated: CASSLLRGRYEQYF. The chain links TRBV11-2 to TRBJ2-7, with D tentatively TRBD1 (6 bases). The germline gives CDR1 SGHAT, CDR2 FQNNGV. V lost 2 bases and J 4 bases, leaving 12 bases between the germline ends. The CDR3 is made up of 14 amino acids.

This clone occurred once. The rearrangement uses TRBV11-2 and TRBJ2-5; D might be TRBD1 or TRBD2, each matching 5 bases. V gave up 1 base and J gave up 4 bases, with 19 bases separating them. CDR1 and CDR2 from the germline V gene are SGHAT and FQNNGV. This CDR3 comprises 17 residues. The CDR3 DNA is TGTGCCAGCAGCTTAGTTAGGGGCCGAGGGAAAAGAGAGACCCAGTACTTC. It encodes CASSLVRGRGKRETQYF. Filled out from reference TRBV11-2 and TRBJ2-5, the complete variable domain reads EAGVAQSPRYKIIEKRQSVAFWCNPISGHATLYWYQQILGQGPKLLIQFQNNGVVDDSQLPKDRFSAERLKGVDSTLKIQPAKLEDSAVYLCASSLVRGRGKRETQYFGPGTRLLVL.

This chain uses TRBV6-5 with TRBJ1-1, with D unclear. Per germline, CDR1 MNHEY and CDR2 SVGAGI. The CDR3 sequence is 13 residues long. The V end lost 4 bases, the J end lost 0 bases, and 6 bases lay between the germline ends. CDR3 sequence (DNA): TGTGCCAGCAGTTGGCGCCTGAACACTGAAGCTTTCTTT. This codes for CASSWRLNTEAFF.

V usage is TRBV18 and J usage is TRBJ1-1; D remains ambiguous. The CDR3 length is 16 residues. Deletions cut 0 bases from V and 3 bases from J, with 14 bases between. Germline values: CDR1 KGHSH, CDR2 LQKENI. The CDR3 bases are TGTGCCAGCTCACCACCCGGCCTGGGAGGCGACACTGAAGCTTTCTTT. Translated: CASSPPGLGGDTEAFF. Full variable domain (outside the CDR3, taken from reference TRBV18 and TRBJ1-1): NAGVMQNPRHLVRRRGQEARLRCSPMKGHSHVYWYRQLPEEGLKFMVYLQKENIIDESGMPKERFSAEFPKEGPSILRIQQVVRGDSAAYFCASSPPGLGGDTEAFFGQGTRLTVV.

The rearrangement links TRBV5-5 to TRBJ1-6; a possible D gene is TRBD1 (6 bases). The V gene's germline CDR1 is SGHKS and CDR2 YYEKEE (reference sequence). The length of the CDR3 is 14 residues. The germline V and J ends were trimmed by 0 bases and 8 bases, with 9 bases remaining between them. Written as DNA, the CDR3 is TGTGCCAGCAGCTTGGGAGGGGGGGATTCACCCCTCCACTTT. Its protein product is CASSLGGGDSPLHF.

This clone was seen just once. The chain has TRBV4-1 and TRBJ2-3; a weak D match, TRBD1 (5 bases). The CDR3 length is 12 residues. Germline-derived CDR1 and CDR2 are MGHRA and YSYEKL. V was clipped by 1 base and J by 8 bases, with 7 bases between them. This chain's CDR3 is CASSQVGATQYF. In DNA, the CDR3 is TGCGCCAGCAGCCAAGTAGGGGCTACGCAGTATTTT.

The rearrangement uses TRBV7-9 and TRBJ1-6, with 7 bases lining up with TRBD1. The CDR3 sequence is 17 residues long. In germline, CDR1 is SEHNR, CDR2 FQNEAQ (reference sequence). The trim removed 2 bases at V and 3 bases at J, leaving 7 bases unmatched. The CDR3 sequence is CASSLKGGTDYNSPLHF. The CDR3 bases are TGTGCCAGCAGCTTAAAGGGTGGGACAGACTATAATTCACCCCTCCACTTT. Full variable domain (missing parts from reference TRBV7-9 and TRBJ1-6): DTGVSQNPRHKITKRGQNVTFRCDPISEHNRLYWYRQTLGQGPEFLTYFQNEAQLEKSRLLSDRFSAERPKGSFSTLEIQRTEQGDSAMYLCASSLKGGTDYNSPLHFGNGTRLTVT.

This chain joins TRBV5-6 and TRBJ1-2; D is unresolved. The length of the CDR3 is 13 residues. In germline, CDR1 is SGHDT, CDR2 YYEEEE. The V and J ends lost 1 base and 3 bases respectively, with 7 bases between them. In DNA, the CDR3 is TGTGCCAGCAGCTTGAAGAATTACTATGGCTACACCTTC. Its protein is CASSLKNYYGYTF.

The chain couples TRBV18 to TRBJ1-2, with D possibly TRBD1 on 5 matching bases. This CDR3 comprises 13 residues. Germline assignment: CDR1 KGHSH and CDR2 LQKENI. Trimming stripped 1 base from V and 8 bases from J, with 11 bases between. The CDR3 DNA reads TGTGCCAGCTCACCACGCGGGGCGGACGGCTACACCTTC. Translating gives CASSPRGADGYTF.

The V and J genes are TRBV7-8 and TRBJ2-3; 9 positions agree with TRBD2. The V gene end was trimmed by 5 bases and the J gene end by 0 bases; junction bases not matched to a gene: 9. Germline V gene data show CDR1 as SGHVS and CDR2 as FQNEAQ. The CDR3 extends over 17 amino acids. The DNA for the CDR3 is TGTGCCAGCAGCCGAGGCGCTAGCGGGACTAGCACAGATACGCAGTATTTT. Its translation is CASSRGASGTSTDTQYF.

The chain is built from TRBV6-5 and TRBJ1-1, with TRBD1 matching 8 bases. After removal of 6 bases from V and 4 bases from J, the junction contained 7 bases not matched to a gene. The CDR3 runs 14 residues. Germline V gives CDR1 MNHEY, CDR2 SVGAGI. The CDR3 sequence is CASSRQGAGTEAFF. In DNA form, the CDR3 reads TGTGCCAGCAGCCGCCAGGGGGCGGGCACTGAAGCTTTCTTT.